This TCR beta chain was identified during a study of T cell responses to AZD1222 COVID-19 vaccine. Study-wide results and limits: Spike-specific TCR breadth and depth grew following two AZD1222 doses. Among AZD1222 vaccinees, only six were seropositive at baseline. The peak T cell response came first, and repertoires were sampled only after it. Mostly white British, mostly female donors; authors suggested clonal diversity may be underestimated.

Data came from immunoSEQ multiplex PCR; TCRdb stores just in-frame clones and leaves some out. Here the sample spans approximately 92,000 clones, roughly nine tenths being singletons. Concerning this clone itself: Its cognate antigen is unknown.

The CDR3 extends over 13 amino acids. In germline, CDR1 is LNHDA, CDR2 SQIVND (reference sequence). V was clipped by 9 bases and J by 1 base; unmatched bases: 3. V and J are TRBV19 and TRBJ2-1, with TRBD1 identical over 7 bases. The sample consisted of peripheral blood, taken on day 0 of AZD1222 vaccination. The source is an adult in good health. CDR3 bases: TGTGCCAGGGGACAGCAATCCTACAATGAGCAGTTCTTC. Its translation: CARGQQSYNEQFF. The whole variable domain, remainder taken from reference TRBV19 and TRBJ2-1, is DGGITQSPKYLFRKEGQNVTLSCEQNLNHDAMYWYRQDPGQGLRLIYYSQIVNDFQKGDIAEGYSVSREKKESFPLTVTSAQKNPTAFYLCARGQQSYNEQFFGPGTRLTVL.